This T cell receptor (beta chain) was sequenced in a study of T cell responses to AZD1222 COVID-19 vaccine. Study-wide findings and caveats: The study reported that nearly half of spike-specific TCRs target unmutated variant regions. Spike was spanned by vaccine-associated CD4 TCRs, which were dominant at 160-218 and 743-854. Just a handful of people given AZD1222 tested seropositive at baseline. Repertoires were sampled only after the peak T cell response.

The CDR3 is 17 residues long. Germline-derived CDR1 and CDR2 are SGHDT and YYEEEE. The V end lost 5 bases, the J end lost 0 bases, and 20 bases lay between the germline ends. TCRdb's copy holds only in-frame clones and misses some; the assay was immunoSEQ multiplex PCR. This table holds roughly 190,000 clones, roughly 90% found once. In the case of this clone: Its antigen is unidentified.

The V gene is TRBV5-6, the J gene TRBJ1-1, with D tentatively TRBD1 (5 bases). The TCR sequence derives from an adult who received the AZD1222 COVID-19 vaccine. The sample in question was peripheral blood, obtained 28 days after the second AZD1222 dose. CDR3 in amino acids: CASSRGRFVGLNTEAFF. CDR3 DNA: TGTGCCAGCAGTAGGGGCCGTTTCGTGGGATTGAACACTGAAGCTTTCTTT.